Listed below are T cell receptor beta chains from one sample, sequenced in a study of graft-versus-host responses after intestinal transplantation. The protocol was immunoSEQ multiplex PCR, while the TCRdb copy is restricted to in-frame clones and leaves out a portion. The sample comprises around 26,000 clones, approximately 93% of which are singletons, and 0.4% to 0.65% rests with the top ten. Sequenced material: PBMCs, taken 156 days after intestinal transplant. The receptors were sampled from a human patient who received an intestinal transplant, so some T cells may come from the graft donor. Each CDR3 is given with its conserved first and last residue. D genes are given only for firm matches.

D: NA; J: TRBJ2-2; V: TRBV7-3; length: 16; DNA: TGTGCCAGCAGCTTAGGGGGTCATGTAAACACCGGGGAGCTGTTTTTT; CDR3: CASSLGGHVNTGELFF
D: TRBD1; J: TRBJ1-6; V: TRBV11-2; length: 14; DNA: TGTGCCAGCAGCTTAGGGACAGGGGAGTCTCCCCTCCACTTT; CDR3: CASSLGTGESPLHF
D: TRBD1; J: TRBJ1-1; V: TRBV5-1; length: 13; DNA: TGCGCCAGCAGCTGGGGGACAGGTCGCGAAGCTTTCTTT; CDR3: CASSWGTGREAFF
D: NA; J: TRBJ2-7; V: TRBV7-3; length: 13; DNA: TGTGCCAGCAGCTTAGCCCGGTCCTACGAGCAGTACTTC; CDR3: CASSLARSYEQYF
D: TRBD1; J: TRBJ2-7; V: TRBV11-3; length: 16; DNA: TGTGCCAGCAGCTTACATGGACAGGGGGGCCCCTACGAGCAGTACTTC; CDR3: CASSLHGQGGPYEQYF
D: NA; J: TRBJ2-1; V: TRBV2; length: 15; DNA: TGTGCCAGCAGGACCGGACAGAACTCCTACAATGAGCAGTTCTTC; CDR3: CASRTGQNSYNEQFF
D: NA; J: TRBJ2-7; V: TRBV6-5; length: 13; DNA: TGTGCCAGCAGTTACCAGGCCCTCTACGAGCAGTACTTC; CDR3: CASSYQALYEQYF
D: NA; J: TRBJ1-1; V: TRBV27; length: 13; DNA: TGTGCCAGCTCAACGGGGACCCTAGCCGAAGCTTTCTTT; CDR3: CASSTGTLAEAFF
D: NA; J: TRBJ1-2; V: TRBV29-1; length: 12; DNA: TGCAGCGTTGATCGGGAGAGCTATGGCTACACCTTC; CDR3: CSVDRESYGYTF
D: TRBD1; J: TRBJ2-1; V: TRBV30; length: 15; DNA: TGTGCCTGGAGTCCGGGACAGGGCGTTGGAAATGAGCAGTTCTTC; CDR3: CAWSPGQGVGNEQFF
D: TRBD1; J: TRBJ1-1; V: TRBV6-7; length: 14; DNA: TGTGCCAGCACCCTGACAGGGATGAACACTGAAGCTTTCTTT; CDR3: CASTLTGMNTEAFF
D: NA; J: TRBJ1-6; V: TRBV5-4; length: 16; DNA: TGTGCCAGCAGCCCTTGGGAGCGCTCCTATAATTCACCCCTCCACTTT; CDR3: CASSPWERSYNSPLHF
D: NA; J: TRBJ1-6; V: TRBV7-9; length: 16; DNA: TGTGCCAGCAGCTTAAATGTTTTCACCTATAATTCACCCCTCCACTTT; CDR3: CASSLNVFTYNSPLHF
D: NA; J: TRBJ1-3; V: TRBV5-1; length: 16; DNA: TGCGCCAGCAGCCTACAACCCCCTTCGACAGGAAACACCATATATTTT; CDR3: CASSLQPPSTGNTIYF
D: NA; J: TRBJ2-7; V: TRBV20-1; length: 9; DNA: TGCGTAAGCGGGTACGAGCAGTACTTC; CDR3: CVSGYEQYF
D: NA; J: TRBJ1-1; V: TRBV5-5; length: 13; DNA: TGTGCCAGCAGTCTCGACAGGAACACTGAAGCTTTCTTT; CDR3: CASSLDRNTEAFF
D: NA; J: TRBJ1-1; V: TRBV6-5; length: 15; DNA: TGTGCCAGCAGTTACTCGGCGGGGGGTGACACTGAAGCTTTCTTT; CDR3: CASSYSAGGDTEAFF
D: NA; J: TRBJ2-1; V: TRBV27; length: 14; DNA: TGTGCCAGCAGTTTAAGCAGGTTATACAATGAGCAGTTCTTC; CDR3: CASSLSRLYNEQFF
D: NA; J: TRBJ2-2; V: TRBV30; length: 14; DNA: TGTGCCTGGAGTGTGGGCAGGATTGTAGCCGAGCTGTTTTTT; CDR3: CAWSVGRIVAELFF
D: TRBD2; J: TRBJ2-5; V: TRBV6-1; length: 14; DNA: TGTGCTCAAGACCGACTAGCGGTCCAAGAGACCCAGTACTTC; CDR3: CAQDRLAVQETQYF
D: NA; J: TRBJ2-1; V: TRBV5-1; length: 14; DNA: TGCGCCAGCAGCTTGGCGGGGCGAGCCGATGAGCAGTTCTTC; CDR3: CASSLAGRADEQFF
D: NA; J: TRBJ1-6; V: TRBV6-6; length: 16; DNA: TGTGCCAGCAGTTACATCGGAAGTACCTATAATTCACCCCTCCACTTT; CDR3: CASSYIGSTYNSPLHF
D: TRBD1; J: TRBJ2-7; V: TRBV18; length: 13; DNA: TGTGCCAGCCTACCGGACAGGGATCACGAGCAGTACTTC; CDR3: CASLPDRDHEQYF
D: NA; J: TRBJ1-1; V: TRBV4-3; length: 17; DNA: TGCGCCAGCAGCCAAGATCCTTGGGGGTTAGGGAACACTGAAGCTTTCTTT; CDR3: CASSQDPWGLGNTEAFF
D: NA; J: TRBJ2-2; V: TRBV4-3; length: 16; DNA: TGCGCCAGCAGCCCCGAACAGGGTGGAGACACCGGGGAGCTGTTTTTT; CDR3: CASSPEQGGDTGELFF
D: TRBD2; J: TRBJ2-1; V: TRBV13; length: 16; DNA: TGTGCCAGCAGCCCGAGACTAGCGGGACCCCTCCCTGAGCAGTTCTTC; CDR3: CASSPRLAGPLPEQFF
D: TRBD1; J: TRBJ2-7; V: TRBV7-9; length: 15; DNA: TGTGCCAGCGGATCGACACAGGGGAAGGTCTACGAGCAGTACTTC; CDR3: CASGSTQGKVYEQYF
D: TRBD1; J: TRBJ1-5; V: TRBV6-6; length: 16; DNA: TGTGCCAGCAGCGACAGGGGGAATGGGAGCAATCAGCCCCAGCATTTT; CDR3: CASSDRGNGSNQPQHF
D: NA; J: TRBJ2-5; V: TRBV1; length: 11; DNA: TGCACCAGCAGCCAAAGGGAGACCCAGTACTTC; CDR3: CTSSQRETQYF
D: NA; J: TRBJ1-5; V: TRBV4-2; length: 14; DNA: TGTGCCAGCAGCCAAGATCGAGGCAATCAGCCCCAGCATTTT; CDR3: CASSQDRGNQPQHF
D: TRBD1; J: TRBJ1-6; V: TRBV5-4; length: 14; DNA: TGTGCCAGCAGCCGACGGGACAGCAATTCACCCCTCCACTTT; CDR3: CASSRRDSNSPLHF
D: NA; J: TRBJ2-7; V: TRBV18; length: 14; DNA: TGTGCCAGCTCTAGACAGCGTGGCTCCTACGAGCAGTACTTC; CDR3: CASSRQRGSYEQYF
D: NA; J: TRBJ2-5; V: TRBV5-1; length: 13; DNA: TGCGCCAGCAGTGCCTCCACCGGGGAGACCCAGTACTTC; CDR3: CASSASTGETQYF
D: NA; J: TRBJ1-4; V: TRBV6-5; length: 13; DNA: TGTGCCAGCCGAGATACAGGGTTCGGAAAACTGTTTTTT; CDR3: CASRDTGFGKLFF
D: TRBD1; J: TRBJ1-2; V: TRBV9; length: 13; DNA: TGTGCCAGCAGCGTAAGGACAGGTTTTGGCTACACCTTC; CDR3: CASSVRTGFGYTF
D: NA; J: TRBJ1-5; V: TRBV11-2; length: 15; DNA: TGTGCCAGCAGCTTACTTCCATTTGGCAATCAGCCCCAGCATTTT; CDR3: CASSLLPFGNQPQHF